This TCR beta chain appears in the sequencing data of a study of T cell changes during pregnancy in multiple sclerosis. Sequencing was performed with immunoSEQ multiplex PCR; in TCRdb, only in-frame clones are kept and a portion is missing. The sample lists roughly 47,000 clones; approximately 94% were seen once. Sequencing used CD8+ T cells from peripheral blood mononuclear cells, obtained before pregnancy. The TCR was taken from a female donor with multiple sclerosis, enrolled in a pregnancy study.

In DNA form, the CDR3 reads TGTGCCAGCACCATTAGCGGGAGGGTCACCGGGGAGCTGTTTTTT. Its protein is CASTISGRVTGELFF. The V gene is TRBV27, the J gene TRBJ2-2; 11 bases agree with TRBD2. Germline CDR1 reads MNHEY; CDR2 reads SMNVEV (reference sequence). This CDR3 contains 15 residues. The junction had 5 bases not matched to a gene; V was cut back by 7 bases and J by 4 bases.